These T cell receptor beta chains were read from a single sample in a study of blood T cell repertoires in COVID-19. Generated by immunoSEQ multiplex PCR, the TCRdb table keeps only in-frame clones and is missing some. Of about 160,000 clones listed, 90% to 95% were seen once; the top ten hold roughly 4.5%. Sequencing input: peripheral blood. The receptors originated from a woman between 50 and 59 years old with acute or convalescent COVID-19. Each CDR3 is given with its conserved first and last residue. D genes are given only for firm matches. Size tells how often a clone was seen (once, few, many) or the class of an expanded clone, and some rows leave it out.

>TRBD1|-|TRBV29-1|TRBJ1-1
TGCAGCGTTGAAGTTAGGGGGACAGGCAACACTGAAGCTTTCTTT
CSVEVRGTGNTEAFF
>TRBD2|-|TRBV20-1|TRBJ2-1
TGCAGTGCTAGTCGGACTAGAGGAAATGAGCAGTTCTTC
CSASRTRGNEQFF
>TRBD1|once|TRBV2|TRBJ1-2
TGTGCCAGCAGTGATGGGCCAGGGGGCTATGGCTACACCTTC
CASSDGPGGYGYTF
>TRBD1|-|TRBV5-8|TRBJ1-2
TGTGCCAGCAGGGTTGGGACAGGGGTGGATGGCTACACCTTC
CASRVGTGVDGYTF
>TRBD1|-|TRBV5-8|TRBJ2-7
TGTGCCAGCAGCTCCGGACAGGGGACGCCCGGTTACGAGCAGTACTTC
CASSSGQGTPGYEQYF
>-|-|TRBV7-3|TRBJ1-6
TGTGCCAGCAGCTTAACGTCTCGGTCACCCCTCCACTTT
CASSLTSRSPLHF
>-|-|TRBV4-3|TRBJ1-2
TGCGCCAGCAGCCAAGACTACAGCCCATATGGCTACACCTTC
CASSQDYSPYGYTF
>TRBD1|-|TRBV6-5|TRBJ1-1
TGTGCCAGCATTTTCGGACAGGGATTAGACACTGAAGCTTTCTTT
CASIFGQGLDTEAFF
>TRBD2|once|TRBV27|TRBJ2-1
TGTGCCAGCAGTTTAAGAGGACTAGCGGCCTCCTACAATGAGCAGTTCTTC
CASSLRGLAASYNEQFF
>TRBD1|-|TRBV20-1|TRBJ1-5
TGCAGTGCTAGTAGTGGGGACAGGGGTAATCAGCCCCAGCATTTT
CSASSGDRGNQPQHF
>-|-|TRBV4-1|TRBJ1-2
TGCGCCAGCAGCCCCGAGAACCTAAACTATGGCTACACCTTC
CASSPENLNYGYTF
>TRBD1|-|TRBV28|TRBJ1-4
TGTGCCAGCGGATTGACAGGGGGAGCTAATGAAAAACTGTTTTTT
CASGLTGGANEKLFF
>TRBD2|-|TRBV11-1|TRBJ2-3
TGTGCCAGCAGCTTAGTTCGGGCGGGGGGCACAGATACGCAGTATTTT
CASSLVRAGGTDTQYF
>-|-|TRBV10-2|TRBJ1-1
TGCGCCAGCAGAGTGTCGGGGTTAGGGCTTGGGAACACTGAAGCTTTCTTT
CASRVSGLGLGNTEAFF
>TRBD1|-|TRBV18|TRBJ2-7
TGTGCCAGCTCCCCCGGACAGGGAAATTTCTACGAGCAGTACTTC
CASSPGQGNFYEQYF
>-|-|TRBV11-2|TRBJ2-5
TGTGCCAGCACCCCTGGAGTACGAGAGACCCAGTACTTC
CASTPGVRETQYF
>TRBD1|-|TRBV11-2|TRBJ2-1
TGTGCCAGCAGCTCCCAATCCGGGCAGGGGGCACGTGAGCAGTTCTTC
CASSSQSGQGAREQFF
>TRBD2|-|TRBV5-4|TRBJ2-1
TGTGCCAGCAGCTTAGGGCTAGCGGGAGAATACAATGAGCAGTTCTTC
CASSLGLAGEYNEQFF
>-|-|TRBV6-2/TRBV6-3|TRBJ1-1
TGTGCCAGCAGCCAGGGGTTCCCTGAAGCTTTCTTT
CASSQGFPEAFF
>TRBD2|-|TRBV29-1|TRBJ2-3
TGCAGCGGCCAGCGGGGGACTCACACAGATACGCAGTATTTT
CSGQRGTHTDTQYF
>-|-|TRBV6-2/TRBV6-3|TRBJ2-3
TGTGCCAGCAGTTACTCGAATCGGGGAAGCACAGATACGCAGTATTTT
CASSYSNRGSTDTQYF
>-|-|TRBV28|TRBJ2-1
TGTGCCAGCAGTCCTTACCAGCGGAACTCCTACAATGAGCAGTTCTTC
CASSPYQRNSYNEQFF
>-|few|TRBV29-1|TRBJ1-5
TGCAGCGTCGCCCAGATCAATCAGCCCCAGCATTTT
CSVAQINQPQHF
>TRBD1|-|TRBV28|TRBJ2-7
TGTGCCAGCAATAGACGGACAGGGCATCCCAACGAGCAGTACTTC
CASNRRTGHPNEQYF
>-|-|TRBV5-6|TRBJ1-3
TGTGCCAGCAGCTTAGCCGGAAACACCATATATTTT
CASSLAGNTIYF
>-|-|TRBV27|TRBJ1-2
TGTGCCAGCAGGACAGATCCTAACTATGGCTACACCTTC
CASRTDPNYGYTF
>-|-|TRBV15|TRBJ1-5
TGTGCCACCAGCTCCCGACTCGGGGATCAGCCCCAGCATTTT
CATSSRLGDQPQHF
>-|-|TRBV2|TRBJ2-1
TGTGCCAGCAGGTCAGGACTACGCCCCTACAATGAGCAGTTCTTC
CASRSGLRPYNEQFF
>-|-|TRBV25-1|TRBJ2-7
TGTGCCAGCAGGGGGACCACAGGGCACTACGAGCAGTACTTC
CASRGTTGHYEQYF
>-|once|TRBV6-5|TRBJ1-5
TGTGCCAGCAGTCCAGGGTATACGAACAATCAGCCCCAGCATTTT
CASSPGYTNNQPQHF
>TRBD1|-|TRBV7-3|TRBJ1-2
TGTGCCAGCAGCCCGGGACAGGGGGCAGGGGGCTACACCTTC
CASSPGQGAGGYTF
>TRBD2|-|TRBV28|TRBJ2-1
TGTGCCAGCAGTTTAGGGACTAGCGGGAAATATGAGCAGTTCTTC
CASSLGTSGKYEQFF
>TRBD1|-|TRBV7-9|TRBJ1-2
TGTGCCAGCAGCCCGGACAGGATCTATGGCTACACCTTC
CASSPDRIYGYTF
>-|-|TRBV28|TRBJ1-5
TGTGCCAGCACCGGAGGGCAGCCCCAGCATTTT
CASTGGQPQHF
>TRBD1|-|TRBV5-4|TRBJ1-3
TGTGCCAGCAGCTCCACAGGGGGTAAGGGAAACACCATATATTTT
CASSSTGGKGNTIYF
>TRBD1|-|TRBV4-2|TRBJ1-1
TGTGCCAGCAGCCCCCTACAGGGGGGGGCCACTGAAGCTTTCTTT
CASSPLQGGATEAFF
>-|-|TRBV5-1|TRBJ2-5
TGCGCCAGCAGCCCCACCCGGGACACCCATCAAGAGACCCAGTACTTC
CASSPTRDTHQETQYF
>TRBD1|-|TRBV28|TRBJ1-5
TGTGCCAGCAGGACCGGGACAGGGATACGCAATCAGCCCCAGCATTTT
CASRTGTGIRNQPQHF
>TRBD2|-|TRBV28|TRBJ2-1
TGTGCCAGCAGGTCGGGACTAGCGGGGCTTAATGAGCAGTTCTTC
CASRSGLAGLNEQFF
>TRBD1|-|TRBV20-1|TRBJ2-7
TGCAGTGCTAGTGCGTACAGGGGTTTTTCCTACGAGCAGTACTTC
CSASAYRGFSYEQYF
>TRBD1|-|TRBV7-2|TRBJ1-1
TGTGCCAGCAGCTTCGACAGGGTGGGCACTGAAGCTTTCTTT
CASSFDRVGTEAFF
>-|-|TRBV5-1|TRBJ1-3
TGCGCCAGCAGCTTGGCGGGGGGTTCTGATGGAAACACCATATATTTT
CASSLAGGSDGNTIYF
>-|-|TRBV28|TRBJ1-5
TGTGCCAGCAGTCTCCCCGGGGGAGGAGTCAATCAGCCCCAGCATTTT
CASSLPGGGVNQPQHF
>TRBD2|-|TRBV7-2|TRBJ2-3
TGTGCCAGCAGCTTAACTAGCGGGAGTGCAGATACGCAGTATTTT
CASSLTSGSADTQYF
>-|-|TRBV4-1|TRBJ2-1
TGCGCCAGCAGCCAAGAAAGCGGGGAGCAGTTCTTC
CASSQESGEQFF
>-|-|TRBV5-1|TRBJ1-1
TGCGCCAGCAGCTTAATTCCCGGGGACACTGAAGCTTTCTTT
CASSLIPGDTEAFF
>TRBD2|-|TRBV12-3/TRBV12-4|TRBJ2-5
TGTGCCAGCAGGCTGACGGGGGGAGAGACCCAGTACTTC
CASRLTGGETQYF
>TRBD1|-|TRBV11-2|TRBJ1-6
TGTGCCAGCAGCTCCATTGGACAGGGACCCTCCTATAATTCACCCCTCCACTTT
CASSSIGQGPSYNSPLHF
>TRBD1|-|TRBV28|TRBJ2-3
TGTGCCAGCAGTTCACTTGAGTGGACAGGGTTGGATACGCAGTATTTT
CASSSLEWTGLDTQYF
>TRBD1|few|TRBV4-1|TRBJ2-2
TGCGCCAGCAGCCCCCGGGACAGAGACACCGGGGAGCTGTTTTTT
CASSPRDRDTGELFF
>TRBD1|-|TRBV9|TRBJ1-1
TGTGCCAGCAGCGTGGGGGACAGCGCTGAAGCTTTCTTT
CASSVGDSAEAFF
>TRBD1|-|TRBV5-4|TRBJ2-7
TGTGCCAGCAGCTTGAGTAGAGGGGGCGATTGGGCCTTCGGCGAGCAGTACTTC
CASSLSRGGDWAFGEQYF
>-|-|TRBV4-3|TRBJ2-5
TGCGCCAGCAGCCACCAAGAGGGGGGGGAGACCCAGTACTTC
CASSHQEGGETQYF
>-|-|TRBV6-1|TRBJ2-2
TGTGCCAGCAGTGAGGACTCCGGGAACCCCGGGGAGCTGTTTTTT
CASSEDSGNPGELFF
>-|-|TRBV14|TRBJ1-1
TGTGCCAGCAGCCAAGGCAGGGACACTGAAGCTTTCTTT
CASSQGRDTEAFF